This T cell receptor beta chain derives from a study of T cell repertoires in cytomegalovirus infection (dated by TCRdb to between 2019 and 2020). Notes on the research overall: Donor HLA type was relevant to the analysis, because carriage of CMV infection together with the matching HLA type was indicated by public TCR beta signatures.

Sequencing used an Illumina HiSeq 1500. The raw public reads went through TCRdb reprocessing: fastp at Q25, MiXCR clone calling, in-frame beta chains kept. CDR3 protein sequences are deduplicated, and each keeps its most common genes and DNA. This sample is represented by fewer than 250,000 distinct CDR3 sequences; 20% to 25% of them were singletons. The ten largest clones add up to about 18% of the sample. CDR1 and CDR2, looked up from the germline V gene, are SGHTA and FQGNSA. Trimming costs V 0 bases and J 1 base, and their ends lie 13 bases apart. The CDR3, cysteine through phenylalanine, is 17 amino acids long. The retained sequence is limited to the CDR3, 51 bases, with the frame set at the first base. This clonotype occurred a few times. Its antigen is not yet known. Base qualities were left out, and no much larger clone turns up one base away. The paper's findings and limits, for the study overall: In the ex vivo response, HLA-C-restricted CMV-specific TCR beta clonotypes were dominant, and in two of eight donors the single most frequent clonotype came from this HLA-C-restricted group. Cumulative frequency of public TCR beta family members discriminated carriers of CMV infection plus the relevant HLA type in this cohort and an independent roughly 320-donor cohort.

The source is a human donor in good health (CMV status not recorded). Some clones in this sample may be carry-over from other donors' samples. The sequence joins TRBV7-2 to TRBJ2-4; the best D guess is TRBD2, with 5 bases matching. The sequencing sample was made of CD8+ T cells from PBMCs. CDR3 reads: CASSLATGFWAKNIQYF. The DNA is TGTGCCAGCAGCTTAGCCACGGGGTTTTGGGCCAAAAACATTCAGTACTTC.